The present T cell receptor (beta chain) was sequenced within a study of T cell repertoires in cytomegalovirus infection. This CDR3 contains 18 residues. After removal of 2 bases from V and 3 bases from J, the junction contained 10 bases not matched to a gene. Germline-derived CDR1 and CDR2 are SGHVS and FNYEAQ. Turning to this clonotype: The antigen remains undetermined.

Using its own MiXCR run on the reads, TCRdb lists one record per CDR3 protein. The sample lists some 940,000 distinct CDR3 sequences, roughly 30% occurring once. The sequence was collected from a human donor in good health (CMV status not recorded). Some clones in this sample may be carry-over from other donors' samples. Sequenced here: cultured CD8+ T cells from PBMCs, sampled from culture after CMV antigen stimulation. The gene calls are TRBV7-6 and TRBJ2-2, with 9 bases identical to TRBD2. The CDR3 nucleotides read TGTGCCAGCAGCTTATTGTCCCCGGAGCGGGGGGACACCGGGGAGCTGTTTTTT. Its protein product is CASSLLSPERGDTGELFF.